This entry concerns a single T cell receptor (beta chain). Its target is not known. These data belong to a study of vaccination effects on CD4 cells after COVID-19. Broader study findings: Relatively few convalescent patients took part in the study, which had no early post-infection timepoints.

The CDR3 length is 15 residues. The germline gives CDR1 LNHDA, CDR2 SQIVND (reference sequence). After removal of 3 bases from V and 5 bases from J, the junction contained 7 bases not matched to a gene. Clones were sequenced by immunoSEQ multiplex PCR, and TCRdb holds only the in-frame ones, with some missing. The data contain roughly 59,000 clones, 60% to 80% of them singletons. Antigen-specific CD4+ T cells expanded by the ViraFEST assay with viral peptide pools were then sequenced. At the end of around 11 days of culture, CD4+ T cells were isolated. Participants were vaccinated with two doses of either the BNT162b2 or mRNA-1273 vaccine. Cultures had half their medium replaced with IL-2 medium on days 3 and 7.

This sequence was found in a human donor who received a COVID-19 vaccine. This chain joins TRBV19 and TRBJ2-5; TRBD1 matches 9 bases. This specimen was CD4+ T cells from PBMCs cultured with HCoV-OC43 spike peptides, taken after COVID-19 vaccination. Subset denoted: HCoV-OC43 spike overlapping peptide pool stimulation. CDR3 in amino acids: CASSIPGTGRETQYF. The CDR3 coding sequence is TGTGCCAGTAGTATCCCTGGGACAGGGAGGGAGACCCAGTACTTC.